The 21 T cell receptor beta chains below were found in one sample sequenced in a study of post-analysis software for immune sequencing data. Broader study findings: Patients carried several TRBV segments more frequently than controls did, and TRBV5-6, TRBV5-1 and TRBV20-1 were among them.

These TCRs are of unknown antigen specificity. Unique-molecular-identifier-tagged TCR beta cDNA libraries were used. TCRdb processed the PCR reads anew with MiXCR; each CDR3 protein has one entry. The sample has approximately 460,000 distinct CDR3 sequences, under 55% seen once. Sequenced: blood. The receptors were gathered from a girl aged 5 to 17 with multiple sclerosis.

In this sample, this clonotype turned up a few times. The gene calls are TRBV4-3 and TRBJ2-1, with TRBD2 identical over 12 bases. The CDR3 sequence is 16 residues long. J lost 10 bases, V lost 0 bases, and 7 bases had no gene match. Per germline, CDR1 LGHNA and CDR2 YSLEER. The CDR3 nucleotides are TGCGCCAGCAGCCAAGATCCTAGCGGGAGGGGTGGCGAGCAGTTCTTC. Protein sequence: CASSQDPSGRGGEQFF.

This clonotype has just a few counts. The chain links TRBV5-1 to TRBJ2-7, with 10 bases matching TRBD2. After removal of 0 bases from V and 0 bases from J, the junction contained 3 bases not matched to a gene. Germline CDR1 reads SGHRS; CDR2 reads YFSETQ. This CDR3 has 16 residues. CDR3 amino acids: CASSLGLAGDSYEQYF. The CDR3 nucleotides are TGCGCCAGCAGCTTGGGACTAGCGGGCGACTCCTACGAGCAGTACTTC.

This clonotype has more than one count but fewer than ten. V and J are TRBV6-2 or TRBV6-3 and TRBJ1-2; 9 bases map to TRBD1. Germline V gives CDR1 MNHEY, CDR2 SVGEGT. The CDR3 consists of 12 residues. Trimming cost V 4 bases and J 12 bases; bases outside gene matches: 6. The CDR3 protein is CASSSPGQGNTF. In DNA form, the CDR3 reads TGTGCCAGCAGTTCCCCGGGACAGGGAAACACCTTC.

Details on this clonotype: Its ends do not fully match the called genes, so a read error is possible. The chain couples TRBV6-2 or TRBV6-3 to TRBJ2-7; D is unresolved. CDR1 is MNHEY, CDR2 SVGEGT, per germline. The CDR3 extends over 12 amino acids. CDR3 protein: CASKTNSYEQYF. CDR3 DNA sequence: TGTGCCAGCAAAACTAACTCCTATGAGCAGTACTTC.

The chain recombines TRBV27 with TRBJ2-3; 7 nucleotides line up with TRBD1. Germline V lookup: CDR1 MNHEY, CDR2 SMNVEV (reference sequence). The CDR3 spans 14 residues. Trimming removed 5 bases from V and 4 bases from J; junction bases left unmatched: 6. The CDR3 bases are TGTGCCAGCAGTCGACAGGGTTTCGCAGATACGCAGTATTTT. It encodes CASSRQGFADTQYF.

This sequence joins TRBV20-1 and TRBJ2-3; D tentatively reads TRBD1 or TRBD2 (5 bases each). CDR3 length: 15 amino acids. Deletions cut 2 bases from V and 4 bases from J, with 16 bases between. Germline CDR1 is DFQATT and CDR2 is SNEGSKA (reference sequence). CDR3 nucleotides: TGCAGTGCTAGACTGGATGGTAGAGGGGCAGATACGCAGTATTTT. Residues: CSARLDGRGADTQYF.

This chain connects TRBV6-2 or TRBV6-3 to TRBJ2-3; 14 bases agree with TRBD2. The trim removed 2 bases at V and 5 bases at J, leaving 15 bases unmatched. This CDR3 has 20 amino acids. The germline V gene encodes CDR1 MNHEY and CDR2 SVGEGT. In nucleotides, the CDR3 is TGTGCCAGCAGTTACCCGTCCTCCGCCTCCGGGACTAGCGGGGGAGATACGCAGTATTTT. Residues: CASSYPSSASGTSGGDTQYF.

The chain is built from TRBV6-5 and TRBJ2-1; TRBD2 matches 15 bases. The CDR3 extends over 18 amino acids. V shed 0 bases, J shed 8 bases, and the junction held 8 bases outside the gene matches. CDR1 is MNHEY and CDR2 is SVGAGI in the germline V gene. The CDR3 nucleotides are TGTGCCAGCAGTTACTCGATGGGGACTAGCGGGAGGTTGGATGAGCAGTTCTTC. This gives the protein CASSYSMGTSGRLDEQFF.

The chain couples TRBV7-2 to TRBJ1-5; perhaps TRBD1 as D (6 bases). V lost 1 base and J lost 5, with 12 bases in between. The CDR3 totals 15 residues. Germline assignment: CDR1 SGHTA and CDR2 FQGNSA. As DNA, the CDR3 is TGTGCCAGCAGCTTAGTCGGCAGGGGTGATCAGCCCCAGCATTTT. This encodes CASSLVGRGDQPQHF.

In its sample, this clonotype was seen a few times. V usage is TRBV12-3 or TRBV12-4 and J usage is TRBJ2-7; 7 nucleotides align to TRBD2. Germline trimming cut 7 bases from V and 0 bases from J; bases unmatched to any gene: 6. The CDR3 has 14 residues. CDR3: CASTTGTNSYEQYF. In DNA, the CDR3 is TGTGCCAGCACAACCGGGACTAACTCCTACGAGCAGTACTTC.

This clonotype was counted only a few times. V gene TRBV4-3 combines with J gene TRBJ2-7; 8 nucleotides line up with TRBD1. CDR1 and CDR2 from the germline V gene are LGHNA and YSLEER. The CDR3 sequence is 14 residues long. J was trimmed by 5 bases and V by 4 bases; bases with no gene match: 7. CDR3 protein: CASSLGQGGNEQYF. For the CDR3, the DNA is TGCGCCAGCAGCCTAGGACAGGGCGGGAACGAGCAGTACTTC.

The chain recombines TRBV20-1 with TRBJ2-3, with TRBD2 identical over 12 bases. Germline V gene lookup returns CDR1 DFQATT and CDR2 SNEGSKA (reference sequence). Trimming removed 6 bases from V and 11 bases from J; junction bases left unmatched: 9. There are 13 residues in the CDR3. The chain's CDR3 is CSAPLAGGLGQYF. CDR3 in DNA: TGCAGTGCGCCTCTAGCGGGAGGGCTCGGGCAGTATTTT.

The CDR3 loop reads CSVSTRSSYEQYF. The CDR3 region has the DNA TGCAGCGTGTCCACCCGAAGCTCCTACGAGCAGTACTTC. This rearrangement joins TRBV29-1 to TRBJ2-7; D unresolved. The V end lost 6 bases, the J end lost 0 bases, and 12 bases lay between the germline ends. Germline-derived CDR1 and CDR2 are SQVTM and ANQGSEA. CDR3 length: 13 amino acids.

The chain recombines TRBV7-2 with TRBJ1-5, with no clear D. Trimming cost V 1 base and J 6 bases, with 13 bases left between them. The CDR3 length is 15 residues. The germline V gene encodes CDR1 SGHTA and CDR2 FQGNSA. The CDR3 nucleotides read TGTGCCAGCAGCTTAGGGGATCTTGAGGGTCAGCCCCAGCATTTT. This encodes CASSLGDLEGQPQHF.

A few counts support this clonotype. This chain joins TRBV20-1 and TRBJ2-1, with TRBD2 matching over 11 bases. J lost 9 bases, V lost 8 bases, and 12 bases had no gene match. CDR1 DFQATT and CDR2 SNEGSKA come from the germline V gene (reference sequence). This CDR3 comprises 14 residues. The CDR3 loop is CSPRLAGRSGEQFF. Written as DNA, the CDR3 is TGCAGTCCGCGACTAGCGGGAAGATCGGGTGAGCAGTTCTTC.

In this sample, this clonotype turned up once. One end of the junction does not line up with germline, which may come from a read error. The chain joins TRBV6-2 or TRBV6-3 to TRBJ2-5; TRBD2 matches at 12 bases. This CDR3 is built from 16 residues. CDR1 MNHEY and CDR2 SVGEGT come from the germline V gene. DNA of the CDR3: TGTGCCTGCAGTTTGGGACTAGCGGGTAGTCAAGAGACCCAGTACTTC. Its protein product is CACSLGLAGSQETQYF.

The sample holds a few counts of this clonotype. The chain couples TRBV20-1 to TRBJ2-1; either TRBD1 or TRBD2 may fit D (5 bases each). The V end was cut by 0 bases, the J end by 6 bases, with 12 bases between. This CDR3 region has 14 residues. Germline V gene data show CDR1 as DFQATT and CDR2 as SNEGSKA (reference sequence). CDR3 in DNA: TGCAGTGCTAGAGAAGGACGGGGCAGCAATGAGCAGTTCTTC. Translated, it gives CSAREGRGSNEQFF.

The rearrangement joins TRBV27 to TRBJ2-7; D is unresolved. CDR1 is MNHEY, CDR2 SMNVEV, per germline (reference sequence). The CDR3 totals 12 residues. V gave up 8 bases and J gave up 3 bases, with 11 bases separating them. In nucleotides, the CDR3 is TGTGCCAGCTATGGGGTGGACTACGAGCAGTACTTC. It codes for CASYGVDYEQYF.

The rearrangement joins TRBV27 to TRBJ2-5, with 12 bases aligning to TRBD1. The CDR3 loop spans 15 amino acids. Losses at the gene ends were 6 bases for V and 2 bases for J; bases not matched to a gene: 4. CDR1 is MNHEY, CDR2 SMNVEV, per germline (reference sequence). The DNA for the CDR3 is TGTGCCAGCAGCAGGGACAGGGGGCGGCAAGAGACCCAGTACTTC. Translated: CASSRDRGRQETQYF.

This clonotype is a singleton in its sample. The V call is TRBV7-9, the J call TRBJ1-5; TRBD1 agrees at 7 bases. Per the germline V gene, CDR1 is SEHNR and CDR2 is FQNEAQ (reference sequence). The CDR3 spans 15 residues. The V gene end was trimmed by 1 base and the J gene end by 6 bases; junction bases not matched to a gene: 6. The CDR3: CASSLGKQGSQPQHF. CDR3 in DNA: TGTGCCAGCAGCTTAGGGAAACAGGGGAGTCAGCCCCAGCATTTT.

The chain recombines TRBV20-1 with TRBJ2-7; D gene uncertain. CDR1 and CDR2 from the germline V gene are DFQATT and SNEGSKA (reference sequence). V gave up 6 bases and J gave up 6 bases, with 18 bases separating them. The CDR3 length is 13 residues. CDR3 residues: CSAPRAESLEQYF. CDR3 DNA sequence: TGCAGTGCCCCTCGGGCAGAATCCCTCGAGCAGTACTTC.